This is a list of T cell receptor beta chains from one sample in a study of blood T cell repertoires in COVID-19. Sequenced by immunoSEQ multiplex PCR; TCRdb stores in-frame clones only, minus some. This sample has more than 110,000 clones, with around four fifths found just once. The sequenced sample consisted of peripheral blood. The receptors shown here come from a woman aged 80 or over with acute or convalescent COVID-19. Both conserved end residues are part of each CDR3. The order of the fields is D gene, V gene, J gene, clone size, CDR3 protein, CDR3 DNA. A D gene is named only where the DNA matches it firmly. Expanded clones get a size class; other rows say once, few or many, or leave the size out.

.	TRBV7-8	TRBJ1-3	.	CASSFRTLPMSGNTIYF	TGTGCCAGCAGCTTCCGCACGCTACCGATGTCAGGGAACACCATATATTTT
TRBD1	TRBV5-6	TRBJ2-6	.	CASSLQGPVLTF	TGTGCCAGCAGCCTACAGGGGCCCGTCCTGACTTTC
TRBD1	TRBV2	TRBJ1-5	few	CATKDRGNQPQHF	TGTGCCACCAAAGACAGGGGCAATCAGCCCCAGCATTTT
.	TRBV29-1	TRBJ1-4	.	CSAGYREGHEKLFF	TGCAGCGCGGGTTACAGGGAGGGACATGAAAAACTGTTTTTT
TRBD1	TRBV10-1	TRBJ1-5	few	CASSQGGSNQPQHF	TGCGCCAGCAGTCAGGGGGGCTCCAATCAGCCCCAGCATTTT
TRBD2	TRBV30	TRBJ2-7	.	CAWRTSGRYEQYF	TGTGCCTGGAGGACTAGCGGAAGGTACGAGCAGTACTTC
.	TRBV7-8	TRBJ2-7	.	CASSPQREVPPYEQYF	TGTGCCAGCAGCCCCCAGAGGGAGGTCCCCCCCTACGAGCAGTACTTC
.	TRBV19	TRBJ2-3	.	CASSLSTDTQYF	TGTGCCAGTAGTCTTAGCACAGATACGCAGTATTTT
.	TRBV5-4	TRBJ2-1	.	CASSWVGGFYNEQFF	TGTGCCAGCAGCTGGGTCGGGGGATTCTACAATGAGCAGTTCTTC
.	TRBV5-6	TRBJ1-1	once	CASSFWVLQTNTEAFF	TGTGCCAGCAGCTTTTGGGTGTTACAGACGAACACTGAAGCTTTCTTT
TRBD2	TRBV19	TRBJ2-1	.	CASSITSGIGKNEQFF	TGTGCCAGTAGTATAACTAGCGGGATAGGTAAGAATGAGCAGTTCTTC
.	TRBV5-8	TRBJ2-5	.	CASSLGAETQYF	TGTGCCAGCAGCTTGGGCGCGGAGACCCAGTACTTC
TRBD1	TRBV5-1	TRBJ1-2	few	CASSVTGADYGYTF	TGCGCCAGCAGCGTCACAGGGGCGGACTATGGCTACACCTTC
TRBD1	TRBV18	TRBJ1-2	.	CASSPEGDRGSGYTF	TGTGCCAGCTCACCGGAAGGGGACAGGGGAAGCGGCTACACCTTC
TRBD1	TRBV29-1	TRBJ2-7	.	CSVENFGQDSYEQYF	TGCAGCGTTGAAAACTTTGGACAGGACTCCTACGAGCAGTACTTC
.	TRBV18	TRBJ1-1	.	CASSIRENTEAFF	TGTGCCAGCTCGATCCGGGAGAACACTGAAGCTTTCTTT
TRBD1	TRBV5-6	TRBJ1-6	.	CASSIGTGWNSPLHF	TGTGCCAGCAGCATCGGGACAGGGTGGAATTCACCCCTCCACTTT
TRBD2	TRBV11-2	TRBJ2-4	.	CASRVPGRANIQYF	TGTGCCAGCAGAGTGCCCGGGAGGGCAAACATTCAGTACTTC
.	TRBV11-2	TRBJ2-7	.	CASSLGGDYEQYF	TGTGCCAGCAGCTTAGGCGGGGACTACGAGCAGTACTTC
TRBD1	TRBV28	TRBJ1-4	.	CASSGTGGNEKLFF	TGTGCCAGCAGCGGGACAGGGGGTAATGAAAAACTGTTTTTT
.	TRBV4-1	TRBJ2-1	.	CASSDRYNEQFF	TGCGCCAGCAGCGACAGGTACAATGAGCAGTTCTTC
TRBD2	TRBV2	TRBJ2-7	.	CASTLAGGPYEQYF	TGTGCCAGCACTCTAGCGGGAGGGCCCTACGAGCAGTACTTC
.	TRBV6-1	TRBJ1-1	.	CASSEVWTAPEAFF	TGTGCCAGCAGTGAAGTCTGGACAGCTCCAGAAGCTTTCTTT
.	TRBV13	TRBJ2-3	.	CASSPRRTADTQYF	TGTGCCAGCAGCCCCCGGAGGACCGCAGATACGCAGTATTTT
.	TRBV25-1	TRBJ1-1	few	CASSDRGMNTEAFF	TGTGCCAGCAGTGACAGGGGCATGAACACTGAAGCTTTCTTT
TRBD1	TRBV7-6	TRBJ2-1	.	CASSSGTGSSSYNEQFF	TGTGCCAGCAGCTCCGGGACAGGGTCGAGCTCCTACAATGAGCAGTTCTTC
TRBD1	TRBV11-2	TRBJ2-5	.	CASSRVGGSNQETQYF	TGTGCCAGCAGCAGGGTAGGGGGCTCGAACCAAGAGACCCAGTACTTC
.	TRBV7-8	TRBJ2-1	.	CASSLVSRGTLIF	TGTGCCAGCAGCTTAGTTAGTAGGGGAACCCTGATCTTC
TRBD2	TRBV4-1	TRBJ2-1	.	CASSPIETSGRSGEFF	TGCGCCAGCAGCCCGATCGAGACTAGCGGGAGGAGTGGGGAGTTCTTC
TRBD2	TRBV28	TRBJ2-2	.	CASSSIATWTSGHTGELFF	TGTGCCAGCAGTTCCATAGCCACCTGGACTAGCGGTCACACCGGGGAGCTGTTTTTT
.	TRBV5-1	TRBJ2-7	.	CASSLASTYEQYF	TGCGCCAGCAGCTTGGCGTCTACCTACGAGCAGTACTTC
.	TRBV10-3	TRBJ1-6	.	CAIRRSSYNSPLHF	TGTGCCATAAGGAGAAGCTCCTATAATTCACCCCTCCACTTT
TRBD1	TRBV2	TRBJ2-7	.	CASSTGGYEQYF	TGTGCCAGCTCCACAGGGGGGTACGAGCAGTACTTC
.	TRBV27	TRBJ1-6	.	CASSPKITSAYNSPLHF	TGTGCCAGCAGTCCTAAAATCACCAGCGCGTATAATTCACCCCTCCACTTT
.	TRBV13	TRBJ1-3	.	CASSNGGFSGNTIYF	TGTGCCAGCAGCAATGGGGGGTTCTCTGGAAACACCATATATTTT
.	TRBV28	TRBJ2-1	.	CASSLYARTDYNEQFF	TGTGCCAGCAGTTTATACGCCCGTACTGACTACAATGAGCAGTTCTTC
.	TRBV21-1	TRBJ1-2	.	CASSNRKGRRNYGYTF	TGTGCCAGCAGCAACCGGAAGGGGCGCCGTAACTATGGCTACACCTTC
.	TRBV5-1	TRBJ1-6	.	CASSLGWDNSPLHF	TGCGCCAGCTCCCTAGGTTGGGATAATTCACCCCTCCACTTT
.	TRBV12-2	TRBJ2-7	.	CASRFGRTSGGYEQYF	TGTGCAAGTCGCTTCGGAAGGACTAGCGGGGGTTACGAGCAGTACTTC
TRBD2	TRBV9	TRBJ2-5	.	CASSVEGGRETQYF	TGTGCCAGCAGCGTAGAGGGCGGGAGAGAGACCCAGTACTTC
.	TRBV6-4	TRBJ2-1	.	CASSLETDSRGLFF	TGTGCCAGCAGCCTGGAGACGGATAGCCGGGGGTTGTTCTTC
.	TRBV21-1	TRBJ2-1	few	CASSKPPGVGVNEQFF	TGTGCCAGCAGCAAGCCCCCAGGGGTTGGGGTGAATGAGCAGTTCTTC
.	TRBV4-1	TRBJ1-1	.	CASSQVALNTEAFF	TGCGCCAGCAGCCAAGTGGCCTTGAACACTGAAGCTTTCTTT